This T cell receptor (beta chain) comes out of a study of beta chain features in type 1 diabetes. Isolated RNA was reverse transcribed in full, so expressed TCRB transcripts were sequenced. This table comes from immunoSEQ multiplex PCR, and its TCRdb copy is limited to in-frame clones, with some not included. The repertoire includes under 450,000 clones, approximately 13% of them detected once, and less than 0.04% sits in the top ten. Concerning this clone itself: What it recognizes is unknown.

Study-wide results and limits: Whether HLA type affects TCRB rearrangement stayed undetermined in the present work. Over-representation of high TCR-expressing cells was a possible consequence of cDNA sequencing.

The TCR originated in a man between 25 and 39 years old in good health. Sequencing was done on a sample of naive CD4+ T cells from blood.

DNA of the CDR3: TGTGCCACCTCGGCAGGGGGTGGACAGCCCCAGCATTTT. Its protein product is CATSAGGGQPQHF. The chain employs TRBV15 and TRBJ1-5, with 7 bases matching TRBD1. CDR3 length: 13 residues. Germline V gene sequence: CDR1 LNHNV, CDR2 YYDKDF (reference sequence). V gave up 8 bases and J gave up 7 bases; unmatched junction bases: 8.